This passage covers 22 T cell receptor beta chains from one sample sequenced in a study of T-cell memory formation after mild COVID-19. One entry per CDR3 protein results from TCRdb running MiXCR on the 5' RACE reads. Of around 200,000 distinct CDR3 sequences in the sample, 27% were seen once. Sequenced input: PBMCs or a T cell subset sorted from them (not recorded which). The source of these receptors is an adult woman who had mild COVID-19 (a few samples of this study predate the infection). Cell type and time point are not known.

J is TRBJ1-1 and V is TRBV20-1; no clear D gene. The germline V gene has CDR1 DFQATT and CDR2 SNEGSKA (reference sequence). CDR3 length: 13 residues. The V gene lost 3 bases and the J gene lost 5 bases, with 13 bases spanning the gap. CDR3 protein: CSARGVRDTEAFF. Here the CDR3 DNA reads TGCAGTGCTAGGGGAGTGCGGGATACTGAAGCTTTCTTT.

Only a few counts were recorded for this clonotype. The chain joins TRBV4-3 to TRBJ2-2, with D perhaps matching TRBD2 (6 bases). V gave up 0 bases and J gave up 0 bases, with 14 bases separating them. This CDR3 contains 18 residues. Germline assignment: CDR1 LGHNA and CDR2 YSLEER. The CDR3 protein is CASSQEIGLATNTGELFF. DNA for the CDR3: TGCGCCAGCAGCCAAGAAATCGGTCTAGCGACGAACACCGGGGAGCTGTTTTTT.

This clonotype has more than one count but fewer than ten. The chain couples TRBV3-1 to TRBJ2-3, with 9 bases identical to TRBD2. Germline V gives CDR1 LGHDT, CDR2 YNNKEL (reference sequence). The CDR3 has 16 residues. The V segment lost 4 bases and the J segment 2 bases; nucleotides outside the gene matches: 7. The DNA of the CDR3 is TGTGCCAGCAGCCCATACAGCGGGGGGTCCACAGATACGCAGTATTTT. Translating gives CASSPYSGGSTDTQYF.

This chain uses TRBV12-3 or TRBV12-4 with TRBJ1-5, with TRBD1 matching over 8 bases. CDR3 length equals 14 residues. Unmatched junction bases numbered 9, after V lost 2 bases and J lost 12 bases. The CDR3 here is CASSLRPGTGDQHF. The CDR3 region has the DNA TGTGCCAGCAGTTTACGGCCCGGGACAGGTGACCAGCATTTT.

This clonotype was observed a few times. The chain has TRBV7-2 and TRBJ2-1; D call uncertain. The CDR3 consists of 11 residues. The V end was cut by 4 bases, the J end by 12 bases, with 10 bases between. The germline CDR1 and CDR2 sequences are SGHTA and FQGNSA. The CDR3 protein is CASSSRTLQFF. CDR3 in DNA: TGTGCCAGCAGCTCCCGGACGTTGCAGTTCTTC.

This clonotype has a handful of counts. The chain couples TRBV6-1 to TRBJ1-2, with unresolved D. CDR3 length equals 13 residues. The V gene's germline CDR1 is MNHNS and CDR2 SASEGT. The V gene lost 8 bases and the J gene lost 5 bases, with 15 bases spanning the gap. CDR3 residues: CASVLVEGYGYTF. CDR3 bases: TGTGCCAGCGTGCTCGTTGAGGGATATGGCTACACCTTC.

This clonotype was picked up a small number of times. V gene TRBV20-1 combines with J gene TRBJ2-1; D may be TRBD1 (6 bases). The V gene's germline CDR1 is DFQATT and CDR2 SNEGSKA (reference sequence). The V gene lost 5 bases and the J gene lost 3 bases, with 20 bases spanning the gap. This CDR3 has 16 residues. The CDR3 reads CSAPKTGQRNYNEQFF. The CDR3 nucleotides are TGCAGTGCTCCCAAGACCGGACAGCGAAACTACAATGAGCAGTTCTTC.

This clonotype was observed a handful of times. The chain has TRBV6-2 or TRBV6-3 and TRBJ2-4; TRBD2 aligns across 15 bases. Germline V CDR1 and CDR2: MNHEY, SVGEGT. After removal of 5 bases from V and 1 base from J, the junction contained 12 bases not matched to a gene. This CDR3 has 20 residues. CDR3 nucleotides: TGTGCCAGCAGTAGCGGACTAGCGGGGGGGGCCCAATTCGCCAAAAACATTCAGTACTTC. Its protein is CASSSGLAGGAQFAKNIQYF.

The chain links TRBV7-2 to TRBJ2-1; D uncertain. Germline V gene data show CDR1 as SGHTA and CDR2 as FQGNSA. The V gene lost 5 bases and the J gene lost 0 bases, with 8 bases spanning the gap. The CDR3 contains 14 residues. CDR3 loop: CASSVVSSYNEQFF. CDR3 in DNA: TGTGCCAGCAGCGTCGTTAGCTCCTACAATGAGCAGTTCTTC.

The chain couples TRBV7-2 to TRBJ2-7; perhaps TRBD2 as D (7 bases). Germline V gene data show CDR1 as SGHTA and CDR2 as FQGNSA. The V end lost 5 bases, the J end lost 2 bases, and 16 bases lay between the germline ends. The CDR3 is made up of 15 amino acids. This CDR3 reads CASSTGGGPAYEQYF. CDR3 coding DNA: TGTGCCAGCAGCACGGGGGGCGGGCCGGCCTACGAGCAGTACTTC.

This chain uses TRBV5-1 with TRBJ1-1; 7 bases are shared with TRBD1. This CDR3 is built from 15 residues. The J segment lost 1 base and the V segment lost 3 bases, leaving 6 bases of the junction unmatched. Germline V gene lookup returns CDR1 SGHRS and CDR2 YFSETQ. The DNA of the CDR3 is TGCGCCAGCAGCTCAACAGGGGTGGGGAACACTGAAGCTTTCTTT. The encoded protein is CASSSTGVGNTEAFF.

The V call is TRBV3-1, the J call TRBJ1-1, with D maybe TRBD1 (5 bases). Per the germline V gene, CDR1 is LGHDT and CDR2 is YNNKEL (reference sequence). With 4 bases removed from V and 11 bases from J, the gap between germline ends came to 17 bases. The CDR3 covers 13 residues. Written as DNA, the CDR3 is TGTGCCAGCAGCCCTACCCAGGGATATGTGGCTTTCTTT. Amino acid sequence: CASSPTQGYVAFF.

This clonotype has a handful of counts. The chain carries TRBV7-3 and TRBJ2-5; 7 bases match TRBD2. J was trimmed by 7 bases and V by 5 bases; bases with no gene match: 13. Germline V gives CDR1 SGHTA, CDR2 FQGTGA. The CDR3 is 15 amino acids. CDR3 nucleotides: TGTGCCAGCAGCCACGACGGCCTCCCGGGGGGGACCCAGTACTTC. Protein sequence: CASSHDGLPGGTQYF.

The J gene is TRBJ2-7, the V gene TRBV5-4, with 10 positions matching TRBD1. In germline, CDR1 is SGHNT, CDR2 YYREEE (reference sequence). J gave up 4 bases and V 6 bases, and 4 bases lay outside the gene matches. This CDR3 has 13 residues. The CDR3 DNA sequence: TGTGCCAGCACGGGACAGGGGACGTACGAGCAGTACTTC. Translating it yields CASTGQGTYEQYF.

This clonotype occurred a few times. This CDR3 is CASSSTRGPESHEQYF. The CDR3 DNA follows: TGTGCCAGCAGTTCGACGCGGGGGCCTGAGAGCCACGAGCAGTACTTC. This chain connects TRBV12-3 or TRBV12-4 to TRBJ2-7; D perhaps matches TRBD2 (7 bases). This CDR3 is built from 16 residues. Trimming took off 4 bases at V and 5 bases at J, with 21 bases between the two ends.

The chain employs TRBV5-1 and TRBJ2-1; 9 bases are a match to TRBD2. The CDR3 has 18 amino acids. J lost 3 bases, V lost 0 bases, and 10 bases had no gene match. The V gene's germline CDR1 is SGHRS and CDR2 YFSETQ. For the CDR3, the DNA is TGCGCCAGCAGCTTGGGGGCTAGCGGGACTTTCTACTACAATGAGCAGTTCTTC. Its protein is CASSLGASGTFYYNEQFF.

This clonotype turned up a few times. The J gene is TRBJ1-6, the V gene TRBV27; 8 bases line up with TRBD1. V was pared by 5 bases and J by 5 bases, with 5 bases of the junction left unmatched. CDR1 is MNHEY and CDR2 is SMNVEV in the germline V gene (reference sequence). The CDR3 has 15 amino acids. DNA for the CDR3: TGTGCCAGCAGTCCCCGGACAGGGAATAATTCACCCCTCCACTTT. Amino acids: CASSPRTGNNSPLHF.

J is TRBJ1-1 and V is TRBV29-1; TRBD1 agrees at 7 bases. Germline-derived CDR1 and CDR2 are SQVTM and ANQGSEA. The CDR3 sequence is 14 residues long. Germline trimming cut 7 bases from V and 6 bases from J; bases unmatched to any gene: 14. In DNA, the CDR3 is TGCAGCGCGACTAATACAGGGGATATATCTGAAGCTTTCTTT. Translated, it gives CSATNTGDISEAFF.

V gene TRBV12-3 or TRBV12-4 combines with J gene TRBJ2-5; D remains unclear. Trimming took off 6 bases at V and 1 base at J, with 12 bases between the two ends. The CDR3 totals 14 residues. Written as DNA, the CDR3 is TGTGCCAGCAGCCTTACTACCCGCCAAGAGACCCAGTACTTC. As protein: CASSLTTRQETQYF.

The chain links TRBV7-9 to TRBJ2-6; D is uncertain. From germline, CDR1 is SEHNR and CDR2 FQNEAQ (reference sequence). CDR3 length: 13 amino acids. The V end lost 6 bases, the J end lost 13 bases, and 16 bases lay between the germline ends. CDR3 nucleotides: TGTGCCAGCAGTTCTGGACCGTTTTGGGTCCTGACTTTC. Translated: CASSSGPFWVLTF.

The chain employs TRBV24-1 and TRBJ2-7; D is ambiguous. Germline V lookup: CDR1 KGHDR, CDR2 SFDVKD. This CDR3 contains 13 residues. Trimming pared 3 bases from V and 0 bases from J, leaving 5 bases between. In DNA form, the CDR3 reads TGTGCCACCAGTGATCCCATCTCCTACGAGCAGTACTTC. Its protein is CATSDPISYEQYF.

This clonotype was recorded many times. This chain uses TRBV5-1 with TRBJ2-1; tentatively, D is TRBD1 or TRBD2 (5 bases each). Germline CDR1 is SGHRS and CDR2 is YFSETQ. V gave up 1 base and J gave up 0 bases, with 8 bases separating them. The CDR3 is 15 amino acids. CDR3 nucleotides: TGCGCCAGCAGCTTGAATGGGGGCTCCTACAATGAGCAGTTCTTC. The encoded protein is CASSLNGGSYNEQFF.